This entry features one T cell receptor (beta chain) sequence. The sample comes from a study of T-cell memory formation after mild COVID-19. A single record per CDR3 protein comes from TCRdb applying MiXCR to the 5' RACE reads. The sample consists of around 300,000 distinct CDR3 sequences, about an eighth of them appearing once. J lost 8 bases, V lost 5 bases, and 9 bases had no gene match. CDR3 length: 13 residues. The sample consisted of PBMCs or a T cell subset sorted from them (not recorded which). The chain is built from TRBV12-3 or TRBV12-4 and TRBJ2-7; 7 nucleotides align to TRBD1. The source of this sequence is a man younger than 35 who had mild COVID-19 (a few samples of this study predate the infection). Cell type and time point are not known. For the CDR3, the DNA is TGTGCCAGCAGTCTTCAGACAGGGTCACAGCAGTACGTC. Residues: CASSLQTGSQQYV.